These T cell receptor beta chains were read from a single sample in a study of blood T cells in healthy people across ages. MiXCR, run by TCRdb on the 5' RACE reads, gives a single entry per CDR3 protein. The sample holds 1 million to 1.2 million distinct CDR3 sequences, around two fifths seen once. Sequencing was carried out using blood. The source is a man in his late teens or twenties in good health. Both conserved end residues are part of each CDR3. Fields, in order: clone size, V gene, J gene, CDR3 protein. Part of the rows lack a size; the others show once, few, many or a class for expanded clones.

abundance: few
v_gene: TRBV12-3/TRBV12-4
j_gene: TRBJ2-3
CDR3aa: CASSSMAGDTQYF

abundance: few
v_gene: TRBV4-2
j_gene: TRBJ1-1
CDR3aa: CASSQDQQMNTEAFF

abundance: few
v_gene: TRBV18
j_gene: TRBJ2-4
CDR3aa: CASSRGKGIAKNIQYF

abundance: .
v_gene: TRBV12-3/TRBV12-4
j_gene: TRBJ2-5
CDR3aa: CASSYQLAGGTNEQYF

abundance: .
v_gene: TRBV20-1
j_gene: TRBJ1-4
CDR3aa: CSADAGGTNEKLFF

abundance: few
v_gene: TRBV24-1
j_gene: TRBJ1-3
CDR3aa: CATSAQGDGNTIYF

abundance: few
v_gene: TRBV4-3
j_gene: TRBJ2-5
CDR3aa: CASSPIGGTAYNEQYF

abundance: .
v_gene: TRBV20-1
j_gene: TRBJ1-5
CDR3aa: CSARGPGFQPQHF

abundance: .
v_gene: TRBV6-2/TRBV6-3
j_gene: TRBJ2-2
CDR3aa: CASSHGGPDTGELFF

abundance: .
v_gene: TRBV30
j_gene: .
CDR3aa: CAWDRGTTYEQYF